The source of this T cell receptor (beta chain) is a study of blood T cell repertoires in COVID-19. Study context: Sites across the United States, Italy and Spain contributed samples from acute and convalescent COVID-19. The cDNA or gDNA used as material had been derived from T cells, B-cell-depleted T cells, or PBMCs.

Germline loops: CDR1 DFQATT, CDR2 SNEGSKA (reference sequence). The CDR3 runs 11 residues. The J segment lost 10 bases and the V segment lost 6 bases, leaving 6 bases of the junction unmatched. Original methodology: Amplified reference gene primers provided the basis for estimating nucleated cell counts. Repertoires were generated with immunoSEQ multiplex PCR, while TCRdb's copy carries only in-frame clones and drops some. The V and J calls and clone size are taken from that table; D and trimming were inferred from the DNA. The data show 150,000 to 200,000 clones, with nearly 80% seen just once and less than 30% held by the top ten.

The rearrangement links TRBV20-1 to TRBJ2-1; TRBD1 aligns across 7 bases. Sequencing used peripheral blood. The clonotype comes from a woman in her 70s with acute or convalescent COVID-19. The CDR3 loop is CSAPQGVEQFF. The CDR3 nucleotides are TGCAGTGCCCCTCAGGGGGTGGAGCAGTTCTTC.